This entry lists 17 T cell receptor beta chains sequenced from one sample in a study of T-cell reconstitution after alpha-beta-depleted transplantation in children. The TCRbeta library incorporated unique molecular identifiers. TCRdb itself ran the PCR reads through MiXCR, one entry per CDR3 protein. In the table there are about 440,000 distinct CDR3 sequences, over 40% of which are singletons. Sequencing used PBMCs, obtained before TCRalphabeta/CD19-depleted stem cell transplant. The source is a girl aged 2 to 9 with aplastic anemia, due to receive a stem cell transplant.

The chain couples TRBV29-1 to TRBJ2-7; D is perhaps TRBD1 or TRBD2 (5 bases each). V dropped 5 bases and J dropped 0 bases, with 8 bases sitting between them. The V gene's germline CDR1 is SQVTM and CDR2 ANQGSEA. The length of the CDR3 is 12 residues. CDR3 DNA: TGCAGCGTTCGAGGGACCTCCTACGAGCAGTACTTC. Its translation is CSVRGTSYEQYF.

The table lists this clonotype with a few counts. This chain uses TRBV5-1 with TRBJ2-5; D could derive from TRBD1 or TRBD2 (5 bases each). The CDR3 is 14 amino acids. Trimming took off 4 bases at V and 0 bases at J, with 10 bases between the two ends. Germline V gene lookup returns CDR1 SGHRS and CDR2 YFSETQ. The CDR3 region has the DNA TGCGCCAGCAGCAGGGGACCTTACCAAGAGACCCAGTACTTC. It yields the protein CASSRGPYQETQYF.

V usage is TRBV29-1 and J usage is TRBJ1-3, with a possible D match to TRBD1 (6 bases). CDR1 and CDR2 from the germline V gene are SQVTM and ANQGSEA. The CDR3 runs to 14 residues. Trimming stripped 6 bases from V and 0 bases from J, with 12 bases between. Written as DNA, the CDR3 is TGCAGCGTCCTCGGGACACCCTCTGGAAACACCATATATTTT. This sequence encodes CSVLGTPSGNTIYF.

This clonotype was detected ten times or more. The chain employs TRBV27 and TRBJ2-7; D is unclear. CDR1 and CDR2 (germline): MNHEY, SMNVEV (reference sequence). CDR3 size: 14 residues. Trimming removed 4 bases from V and 5 bases from J, with 15 bases in between. CDR3 residues: CASSSAPSAHEQYF. The CDR3 DNA is TGTGCCAGCAGTTCGGCCCCTTCGGCCCACGAGCAGTACTTC.

The V and J genes are TRBV7-2 and TRBJ2-7; D is unresolved. The CDR3 runs to 13 residues. V shed 1 base and J shed 6 bases, with 10 bases lying between them. Germline V gives CDR1 SGHTA, CDR2 FQGNSA. The CDR3 DNA is TGTGCCAGCAGCTTAGTACGTGGGTCCGAGCAGTACTTC. Translating gives CASSLVRGSEQYF.

The rearrangement links TRBV20-1 to TRBJ2-1, with 8 nucleotides matching TRBD1. J was trimmed by 8 bases and V by 7 bases; bases with no gene match: 10. The CDR3 is 13 residues long. From germline, CDR1 is DFQATT and CDR2 SNEGSKA (reference sequence). CDR3 nucleotides: TGCAGTGTCAGGACAGGGTACGACGATGAGCAGTTCTTC. It encodes CSVRTGYDDEQFF.

This clonotype appeared many times. This chain uses TRBV11-3 with TRBJ2-1; 10 bases are shared with TRBD2. V lost 5 bases, J lost 8 bases, and 9 bases stayed unmatched. The length of the CDR3 is 15 residues. Germline CDR1 is SGHNT and CDR2 is YENEEA. The chain's CDR3 is CASSAGTSASDEQFF. The CDR3 DNA reads as TGTGCCAGCAGCGCGGGGACTAGCGCCTCGGATGAGCAGTTCTTC. The variable domain in full, completed from reference TRBV11-3 and TRBJ2-1, reads EAGVVQSPRYKIIEKKQPVAFWCNPISGHNTLYWYLQNLGQGPELLIRYENEEAVDDSQLPKDRFSAERLKGVDSTLKIQPAELGDSAVYLCASSAGTSASDEQFFGPGTRLTVL.

The table lists this clonotype with many counts. The J gene is TRBJ2-7, the V gene TRBV27, with D possibly matching TRBD1 (7 bases). The germline gives CDR1 MNHEY, CDR2 SMNVEV (reference sequence). CDR3 length: 13 residues. The V end lost 6 bases, the J end lost 2 bases, and 11 bases lay between the germline ends. CDR3 coding DNA: TGTGCCAGCAGCAGGGGGGTCCCCTACGAGCAGTACTTC. This codes for CASSRGVPYEQYF.

In its sample, this clonotype was seen a few times. This chain links TRBV29-1 with TRBJ1-2; 9 positions match TRBD1. This CDR3 has 13 residues. In germline, CDR1 is SQVTM, CDR2 ANQGSEA. Losses at the gene ends were 2 bases for V and 7 bases for J; bases not matched to a gene: 5. The CDR3 loop reads CSVELGQGVGYTF. In DNA, the CDR3 is TGCAGCGTTGAATTGGGACAGGGAGTTGGCTACACCTTC.

This clonotype was seen a handful of times. The rearrangement uses TRBV9 and TRBJ2-1; 12 bases fit TRBD2. CDR1 is SGDLS and CDR2 is YYNGEE in the germline V gene. CDR3 length: 16 amino acids. V lost 2 bases and J lost 2; bases outside the gene matches: 2. The CDR3 nucleotides are TGTGCCAGCAGCGTGACTAGCGGGAGCGCCTACAATGAGCAGTTCTTC. Encoded protein: CASSVTSGSAYNEQFF.

The V and J genes are TRBV6-5 and TRBJ2-7; 7 bases align to TRBD2. V trimming: 0 bases; J trimming: 7 bases; junction bases outside the gene matches: 6. The CDR3 has 14 amino acids. Germline V gene data show CDR1 as MNHEY and CDR2 as SVGAGI. CDR3 bases: TGTGCCAGCAGTTACTCGAGACTAGCCCCGGAGCAGTACTTC. Translated: CASSYSRLAPEQYF.

V gene TRBV6-5 combines with J gene TRBJ2-1, with D uncertain. V lost 1 base to trimming and J lost 0 bases, with 13 bases between them. The CDR3 runs 17 residues. Looked up from germline, CDR1 is MNHEY and CDR2 is SVGAGI. The CDR3 DNA reads TGTGCCAGCAGTTACTTAGATAAGCACCTCTCCTACAATGAGCAGTTCTTC. Translating gives CASSYLDKHLSYNEQFF.

This clonotype was found a few times. The chain couples TRBV6-5 to TRBJ1-1; 9 bases fit TRBD1. This CDR3 contains 14 residues. Trimming took 2 bases from V and 6 from J; bases not matched to a gene: 4. The germline gives CDR1 MNHEY, CDR2 SVGAGI. In DNA, the CDR3 is TGTGCCAGCAGTTACGGTGACAGGGGGGCTGAAGCTTTCTTT. This codes for CASSYGDRGAEAFF.

This clonotype was seen a handful of times. The DNA of the CDR3 is TGCAGTGCTAGACTCCCTCTGGGCGTTGCGGGGAATGAGCAGTTCTTC. Translation gives CSARLPLGVAGNEQFF. The chain links TRBV20-1 to TRBJ2-1, with D perhaps TRBD2 (6 bases). The CDR3 is 16 residues long. Trimming stripped 2 bases from V and 7 bases from J, with 21 bases between. Germline assignment: CDR1 DFQATT and CDR2 SNEGSKA (reference sequence).

This clonotype appeared a few times. The CDR3 sequence is CASRPSEEGANEQFF. The CDR3 DNA reads as TGTGCCAGCAGACCTAGCGAGGAGGGGGCCAATGAGCAGTTCTTC. The chain links TRBV7-9 to TRBJ2-1, with TRBD1 as a possible D gene (7 bases). V lost 6 bases and J 6 bases, leaving 18 bases between the germline ends. The CDR3 totals 15 residues. Germline CDR1 reads SEHNR; CDR2 reads FQNEAQ (reference sequence).

The CDR3 protein is CASSGGPGTASYEQYF. The DNA of the CDR3 is TGTGCCAGCAGCGGCGGGCCCGGGACAGCATCCTACGAGCAGTACTTC. The chain carries TRBV7-9 and TRBJ2-7, with TRBD1 identical over 7 bases. V trimming: 5 bases; J trimming: 1 base; junction bases outside the gene matches: 11. The V gene's germline CDR1 is SEHNR and CDR2 FQNEAQ (reference sequence). This CDR3 region has 16 residues. The variable domain in full, completed from reference TRBV7-9 and TRBJ2-7, reads DTGVSQNPRHKITKRGQNVTFRCDPISEHNRLYWYRQTLGQGPEFLTYFQNEAQLEKSRLLSDRFSAERPKGSFSTLEIQRTEQGDSAMYLCASSGGPGTASYEQYFGPGTRLTVT.

Only a few counts were recorded for this clonotype. The CDR3 reads CASSPGRSPREQYF. As DNA, the CDR3 is TGTGCCAGCTCACCAGGGCGGTCTCCTAGGGAGCAGTACTTC. V usage is TRBV18 and J usage is TRBJ2-7; D call uncertain. Germline V gene lookup returns CDR1 KGHSH and CDR2 LQKENI. V was cut by 2 bases and J by 7 bases, with 15 bases left in between. The CDR3 covers 14 residues.